The 10 T cell receptor beta chains below all came from one sample that was sequenced in a study of beta chain features in type 1 diabetes. The authors reverse transcribed all of the isolated RNA, so sequencing captured expressed TCRB transcripts. Sequencing was performed with immunoSEQ multiplex PCR; in TCRdb, only in-frame clones are kept and a portion is missing. The sample consists of about 900,000 clones, about a sixth of them appearing once. Sequenced material: naive CD4+ T cells from blood. The receptors derive from a young woman in good health.

V is TRBV6-1 and J is TRBJ2-1, with D tentatively TRBD2 (5 bases). Trimming stripped 0 bases from V and 4 bases from J, with 10 bases between. Germline assignment: CDR1 MNHNS and CDR2 SASEGT. The CDR3 runs 15 residues. This chain's CDR3 is CASSEAGPGYNEQFF. The CDR3 bases are TGTGCCAGCAGTGAAGCGGGTCCGGGGTACAATGAGCAGTTCTTC.

This clone was seen more than once but under ten times. The rearrangement joins TRBV2 to TRBJ2-1, with unresolved D. Germline CDR1 reads SNHLY; CDR2 reads FYNNEI. Trimming removed 1 base at V and 5 bases at J, with 12 bases between. CDR3 length: 15 amino acids. The CDR3 is CASSEGVAWDNEQFF. The CDR3, as DNA: TGTGCCAGCAGTGAAGGGGTAGCTTGGGACAATGAGCAGTTCTTC. Together with reference TRBV2 and TRBJ2-1, the CDR3 gives the full variable domain: EPEVTQTPSHQVTQMGQEVILRCVPISNHLYFYWYRQILGQKVEFLVSFYNNEISEKSEIFDDQFSVERPDGSNFTLKIRSTKLEDSAMYFCASSEGVAWDNEQFFGPGTRLTVL.

V and J are TRBV6-6 and TRBJ1-3; D unclear. The CDR3 loop spans 15 amino acids. Trimming left V 6 bases short and J 4 bases short, with 16 bases between. CDR1 and CDR2 (germline): MNHNY, SVGAGI (reference sequence). CDR3 sequence (DNA): TGTGCCAGCAGCCCTCGCGGGGAACGAGGAAACACCATATATTTT. Protein: CASSPRGERGNTIYF.

This chain joins TRBV7-9 and TRBJ2-3; no firm D call. Germline V gene lookup returns CDR1 SEHNR and CDR2 FQNEAQ (reference sequence). V was shortened by 3 bases and J by 6 bases, with 7 bases between the two germline ends. This CDR3 is 12 amino acids long. The CDR3 sequence: CASSFSEDTQYF. The DNA for the CDR3 is TGTGCCAGCAGCTTTTCAGAGGATACGCAGTATTTT.

In its sample, this clone was seen a few times. This chain uses TRBV7-9 with TRBJ1-4; 11 positions agree with TRBD1. The ends lost 6 bases at V and 6 bases at J; junction bases unmatched: 6. Germline V CDR1 and CDR2: SEHNR, FQNEAQ (reference sequence). The CDR3 contains 15 residues. The CDR3 region has the DNA TGTGCCAGCAGTTCGGACAGGGGGCGCGATGAAAAACTGTTTTTT. Protein: CASSSDRGRDEKLFF.

The chain is built from TRBV28 and TRBJ1-1; D unresolved. V was trimmed by 8 bases and J by 5 bases, leaving 9 bases between them. Germline assignment: CDR1 MDHEN and CDR2 SYDVKM. The CDR3 totals 11 residues. CDR3 bases: TGTGCCAGCCCCAGTGGGACTGAAGCTTTCTTT. Translated: CASPSGTEAFF.

This clone was observed a handful of times. The rearrangement joins TRBV2 to TRBJ2-3, with TRBD2 matching 8 bases. V dropped 7 bases and J dropped 1; count of bases not matched to a gene: 1. The germline gives CDR1 SNHLY, CDR2 FYNNEI. The CDR3 contains 13 residues. The CDR3 DNA reads as TGTGCCAGCACCGGGAGGGGCACAGATACGCAGTATTTT. It translates to CASTGRGTDTQYF. The full variable domain, with the rest looked up from reference TRBV2 and TRBJ2-3, is EPEVTQTPSHQVTQMGQEVILRCVPISNHLYFYWYRQILGQKVEFLVSFYNNEISEKSEIFDDQFSVERPDGSNFTLKIRSTKLEDSAMYFCASTGRGTDTQYFGPGTRLTVL.

This clone was detected a few times. CDR3 sequence: CASSASGSTDTQYF. DNA for the CDR3: TGTGCCAGCAGTGCCTCTGGTAGCACAGATACGCAGTATTTT. The genes are TRBV25-1 and TRBJ2-3; D remains ambiguous. The CDR3 has 14 amino acids. The germline gives CDR1 MGHDK, CDR2 SYGVNS. The V end lost 4 bases, the J end lost 0 bases, and 8 bases lay between the germline ends. Looking up the rest from reference TRBV25-1 and TRBJ2-3 gives the full variable domain: EADIYQTPRYLVIGTGKKITLECSQTMGHDKMYWYQQDPGMELHLIHYSYGVNSTEKGDLSSESTVSRIRTEHFPLTLESARPSHTSQYLCASSASGSTDTQYFGPGTRLTVL.

This rearrangement joins TRBV6-6 to TRBJ1-1, with TRBD1 matching over 9 bases. V trimming: 5 bases; J trimming: 4 bases; junction bases outside the gene matches: 5. The CDR3 has 14 residues. Germline V gene lookup returns CDR1 MNHNY and CDR2 SVGAGI (reference sequence). CDR3 residues: CASSIQGAGTEAFF. CDR3 nucleotide sequence: TGTGCCAGCAGTATACAGGGGGCGGGCACTGAAGCTTTCTTT.

This clone was detected a few times. The gene calls are TRBV19 and TRBJ2-3; TRBD2 matches 8 bases. V trimming: 4 bases; J trimming: 10 bases; junction bases outside the gene matches: 10. The CDR3 runs 14 residues. Germline values: CDR1 LNHDA, CDR2 SQIVND (reference sequence). CDR3 protein: CASSRAGAGVPQYF. DNA of the CDR3: TGTGCCAGTAGTAGAGCGGGAGCGGGCGTTCCGCAGTATTTT.